Presented here are 19 T cell receptor beta chains from one specimen sequenced in a study of blood T cells in healthy people across ages. Primed by a sample-barcoded 5' primer and a J-beta primer mix, a second PCR proceeded for about 6 to 11 cycles. TCRdb used MiXCR to reprocess the 5' RACE reads, holding one entry per CDR3 protein. The sample holds almost 800,000 distinct CDR3 sequences; 55% to 70% are singletons and the top ten take 20% to 25%. Specimen: blood. The receptors derive from a man aged 25-40 years in good health.

The rearrangement uses TRBV29-1 and TRBJ2-1; 7 bases line up with TRBD2. This CDR3 comprises 14 residues. The germline V gene encodes CDR1 SQVTM and CDR2 ANQGSEA. V dropped 5 bases and J dropped 6; count of bases not matched to a gene: 10. The CDR3 region is CSVNRAGPGNEQFF. The CDR3 region has the DNA TGCAGCGTTAACAGAGCGGGGCCTGGCAATGAGCAGTTCTTC.

With respect to this clonotype: The junction shows a germline mismatch at one end, possibly a read error. The chain carries TRBV7-9 and TRBJ2-7; either TRBD1 or TRBD2 may supply D (5 bases each). Looked up from germline, CDR1 is SEHNR and CDR2 is FQNEAQ (reference sequence). The length of the CDR3 is 15 residues. This CDR3 is CANSGNVDGAYEQYF. The CDR3, as DNA: TGTGCCAACAGCGGTAACGTGGACGGGGCGTACGAGCAGTACTTC.

V usage is TRBV20-1 and J usage is TRBJ2-1; no reliable D call. CDR3 size: 11 residues. Germline V CDR1 and CDR2: DFQATT, SNEGSKA (reference sequence). With 6 bases removed from V and 5 bases from J, the gap between germline ends came to 8 bases. CDR3 DNA sequence: TGCAGTGCCAGTCGTAACAATGAGCAGTTCTTC. This codes for CSASRNNEQFF.

Many counts were recorded for this clonotype. J is TRBJ2-7 and V is TRBV20-1, with 11 bases lining up with TRBD2. This CDR3 contains 13 residues. V lost 3 bases to trimming and J lost 2 bases; unmatched junction nucleotides: 0. CDR1 and CDR2 from the germline V gene are DFQATT and SNEGSKA (reference sequence). Written as DNA, the CDR3 is TGCAGTGCTAGGACTAGCGGGACCTACGAGCAGTACTTC. Translation gives CSARTSGTYEQYF.

The chain links TRBV20-1 to TRBJ2-2, with D hard to call. This CDR3 is 13 amino acids long. Trimming pared 3 bases from V and 2 bases from J, leaving 7 bases between. Per germline, CDR1 DFQATT and CDR2 SNEGSKA (reference sequence). The CDR3 region is CSASSPNTGELFF. The CDR3 DNA sequence: TGCAGTGCTAGTTCCCCCAACACCGGGGAGCTGTTTTTT.

The J gene is TRBJ2-1, the V gene TRBV2; TRBD2 agrees at 8 bases. With 7 bases clipped from V and 1 base from J, the junction kept 3 bases outside the gene matches. Germline V lookup: CDR1 SNHLY, CDR2 FYNNEI. The length of the CDR3 is 14 residues. The CDR3 DNA reads TGTGCCAGCAATGCGGGGGGATCCTACAATGAGCAGTTCTTC. This sequence encodes CASNAGGSYNEQFF.

This clonotype was detected a few times. This rearrangement joins TRBV2 to TRBJ2-4, with 9 bases that match TRBD2. The DNA end is a closer match to TRBJ2-7, so the J assignment may be wrong. The CDR3 is 13 residues long. The V gene's germline CDR1 is SNHLY and CDR2 FYNNEI. The CDR3 region has the DNA TGTGCCATCCGCGGGGGGGGCTCCTACGAGCAGTACTTC. Its protein product is CAIRGGGSYEQYF.

As regards this clonotype: The junction differs from germline at one of its ends, possibly a read error. The chain is built from TRBV20-1 and TRBJ2-3; D is possibly TRBD2 (7 bases). The CDR3 runs to 12 residues. Germline V gene lookup returns CDR1 DFQATT and CDR2 SNEGSKA (reference sequence). CDR3 nucleotide sequence: TGTAGTGCTACTGGGGGGCTAGCGGCGCAGTATTTT. Protein product: CSATGGLAAQYF.

This clonotype showed up just a few times. This chain connects TRBV12-3 or TRBV12-4 to TRBJ2-5, with 8 bases that match TRBD2. V lost 6 bases and J lost 4; bases outside the gene matches: 7. CDR3 size: 14 residues. CDR3 sequence (DNA): TGTGCCAGCAGCTCCGGGGGGGGTTCAGAGACCCAGTACTTC. Its translation is CASSSGGGSETQYF.

V and J are TRBV10-2 and TRBJ2-5, with D perhaps TRBD2 (5 bases). Trimming took off 2 bases at V and 6 bases at J, with 13 bases between the two ends. Germline loops: CDR1 WSHSY, CDR2 SAAADI. The CDR3 spans 14 residues. As DNA, the CDR3 is TGCGCCAGCAGTGAGGTTCGGAGAGGGAAGACCCAGTACTTC. This codes for CASSEVRRGKTQYF.

This clonotype was picked up a small number of times. J is TRBJ1-2 and V is TRBV20-1; the match to TRBD1 covers 7 bases. Germline trimming cut 0 bases from V and 6 bases from J; bases unmatched to any gene: 10. The CDR3 is 15 amino acids. The germline V gene has CDR1 DFQATT and CDR2 SNEGSKA (reference sequence). In DNA, the CDR3 is TGCAGTGCTAGAGATCTCACCAGGGGGTTGGATGGCTACACCTTC. This gives the protein CSARDLTRGLDGYTF.

This clonotype has just a few counts. The chain uses TRBV4-3 and TRBJ2-1; 10 bases line up with TRBD2. The V gene's germline CDR1 is LGHNA and CDR2 YSLEER. The V segment lost 4 bases and the J segment 5 bases; nucleotides outside the gene matches: 5. The CDR3 extends over 15 amino acids. CDR3 protein: CASSPGLAVNNEQFF. DNA for the CDR3: TGCGCCAGCAGCCCCGGACTAGCGGTTAACAATGAGCAGTTCTTC.

The CDR3 DNA follows: TGTGCCAGCAGGACTAATCCAGGGACAGGGAGCGAGCAGTACTTC. Its protein product is CASRTNPGTGSEQYF. This chain connects TRBV6-2 or TRBV6-3 to TRBJ2-7, with 9 bases fitting TRBD1. Germline loops: CDR1 MNHEY, CDR2 SVGEGT. The V segment lost 6 bases and the J segment 6 bases; nucleotides outside the gene matches: 12. The CDR3 has 15 residues.

This chain links TRBV27 with TRBJ2-1; 10 bases are shared with TRBD1. Germline V CDR1 and CDR2: MNHEY, SMNVEV (reference sequence). The junction had 11 bases not matched to a gene; V was cut back by 8 bases and J by 10 bases. This CDR3 region has 14 residues. The CDR3 DNA reads as TGTGCCAGCGTCTCCGGGACAGGGGTCATCGAGCAGTTCTTC. Amino acids: CASVSGTGVIEQFF.

This clonotype was seen a single time. This chain connects TRBV7-2 to TRBJ2-4; tentative D call: TRBD1 (6 bases). The J call may be incorrect, as the DNA end agrees better with TRBJ2-7. The CDR3 sequence is 14 residues long. From germline, CDR1 is SGHTA and CDR2 FQGNSA. The CDR3: CASSPQGRYYEQYF. In nucleotides, the CDR3 is TGTGCCAGCAGCCCCCAGGGGCGTTACTACGAGCAGTACTTC.

This clonotype has just a few counts. The chain couples TRBV20-1 to TRBJ2-1; D may be TRBD2 (6 bases). V lost 2 bases and J lost 1, with 18 bases in between. Germline V gene data show CDR1 as DFQATT and CDR2 as SNEGSKA (reference sequence). CDR3 length: 17 residues. DNA of the CDR3: TGCAGTGCTAGACTTATGGGGATAGCGGATTCCTACAATGAGCAGTTCTTC. It yields the protein CSARLMGIADSYNEQFF.

This clonotype was seen only a few times. The chain uses TRBV5-1 and TRBJ2-6; D unresolved. This CDR3 comprises 15 residues. Germline CDR1 SGHRS, CDR2 YFSETQ. The ends were cut back, 4 bases at V and 3 bases at J, with 11 bases in the middle. This CDR3 reads CASSPSPFGANVLTF. The CDR3 nucleotides read TGCGCCAGCAGCCCCTCACCTTTTGGGGCCAACGTCCTGACTTTC.

This clonotype showed up just a few times. The J gene is TRBJ2-1, the V gene TRBV12-5; possibly TRBD2 for D (5 bases). Per the germline V gene, CDR1 is LGHNT and CDR2 is FRNRAP. CDR3 length: 16 residues. The V and J ends lost 0 bases and 4 bases respectively, with 13 bases between them. The CDR3 reads CASGLVLRGPYNEQFF. The CDR3 nucleotides read TGTGCTAGTGGTTTGGTTCTCAGAGGGCCTTACAATGAGCAGTTCTTC.

The DNA of the CDR3 is TGTGCCACCTCACAGCTGGGAGTCGGCGGGAGCCAAGAGACCCAGTACTTC. It codes for CATSQLGVGGSQETQYF. The chain joins TRBV19 to TRBJ2-5; 7 bases match TRBD2. Per the germline V gene, CDR1 is LNHDA and CDR2 is SQIVND (reference sequence). V was clipped by 10 bases and J by 1 base; unmatched bases: 18. The length of the CDR3 is 17 residues.